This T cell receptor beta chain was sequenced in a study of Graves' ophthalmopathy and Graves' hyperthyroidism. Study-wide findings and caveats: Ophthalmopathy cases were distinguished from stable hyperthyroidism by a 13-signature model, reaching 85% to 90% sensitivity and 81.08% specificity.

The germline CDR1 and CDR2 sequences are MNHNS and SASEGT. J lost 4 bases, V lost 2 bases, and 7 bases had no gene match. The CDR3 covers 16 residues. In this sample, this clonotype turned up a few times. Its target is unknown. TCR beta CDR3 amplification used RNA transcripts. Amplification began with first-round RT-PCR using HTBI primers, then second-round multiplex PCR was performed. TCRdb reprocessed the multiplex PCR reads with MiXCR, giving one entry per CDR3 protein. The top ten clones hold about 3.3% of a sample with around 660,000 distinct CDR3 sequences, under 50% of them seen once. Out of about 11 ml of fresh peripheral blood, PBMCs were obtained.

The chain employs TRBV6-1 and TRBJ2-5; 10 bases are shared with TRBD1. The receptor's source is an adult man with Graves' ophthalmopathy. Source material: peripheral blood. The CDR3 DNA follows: TGTGCCAGCAGTGAAACTTCCGGACAGGGGGGAGAGACCCAGTACTTC. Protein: CASSETSGQGGETQYF.